This entry describes one T cell receptor beta chain. Its cognate antigen is unknown. The healthy adult donors were HIV-negative and reported no recent acute infections or vaccinations. This entry comes from a study of shared clonotypes between healthy human individuals. Study as a whole: Aged 18 to 49, the donors were two women and a few men. Three CD4 naive, three CD4 memory, two CD8 naive and one CD8 memory plate were used per donor.

The V end lost 7 bases, the J end lost 6 bases, and 15 bases lay between the germline ends. Germline values: CDR1 SEHNR, CDR2 FQNEAQ (reference sequence). CDR3 length: 14 residues. Clones were read by immunoSEQ multiplex PCR, and TCRdb kept only the in-frame ones, dropping some. The sample yields about 2.5 million clones, under 95% seen once. Study findings and constraints: The genetic and exposure-history diversity represented was limited by few donors.

Sequencing used naive CD4+ T cells from PBMCs. As for subset: CD45RA+ positively selected. This chain joins TRBV7-9 and TRBJ1-4, with D possibly being TRBD1 (6 bases). The source of this sequence is a man between 18 and 35 years old in good health. Some clones in this sample may be carry-over from other donors' samples. CDR3 residues: CASIGGGFDEKLFF. The DNA for the CDR3 is TGTGCCAGCATAGGAGGGGGATTTGATGAAAAACTGTTTTTT.